These 31 T cell receptor beta chains were sequenced from one sample in a study of cytomegalovirus exposure and HLA in healthy donors. The PCR contained 60 Vbeta and 13 Jbeta primers. Produced via immunoSEQ multiplex PCR; TCRdb's table is partial and in-frame only. The table records about 180,000 clones, 65% to 85% of them present only once. Specimen: PBMCs. The receptor source for this set is a girl under 18 in good health and CMV-seropositive.

This sequence joins TRBV19 and TRBJ1-2; weak D call: TRBD1 (6 bases). CDR1 LNHDA and CDR2 SQIVND come from the germline V gene (reference sequence). Trimming removed 3 bases from V and 4 bases from J, with 9 bases in between. CDR3 length equals 13 residues. The CDR3 nucleotides are TGTGCCAGTAGTATCGACAGGTCCTATGGCTACACCTTC. It encodes CASSIDRSYGYTF.

This chain connects TRBV9 to TRBJ2-6; D is unresolved. The germline V gene encodes CDR1 SGDLS and CDR2 YYNGEE. V was trimmed by 6 bases and J by 4 bases, leaving 5 bases between them. The CDR3 runs to 12 residues. The CDR3 bases are TGTGCCAGCACACGGGGGGCCAACGTCCTGACTTTC. Protein product: CASTRGANVLTF.

The CDR3 bases are TGTGCCAGCAGTGACCCTCGGGGTTCAGCCTACGAGCAGTACTTC. Amino acid sequence: CASSDPRGSAYEQYF. The V and J genes are TRBV2 and TRBJ2-7; perhaps TRBD2 as D (5 bases). Germline V CDR1 and CDR2: SNHLY, FYNNEI. The CDR3 sequence is 15 residues long. The V end lost 3 bases, the J end lost 2 bases, and 14 bases lay between the germline ends. Looking up the rest from reference TRBV2 and TRBJ2-7 gives the full variable domain: EPEVTQTPSHQVTQMGQEVILRCVPISNHLYFYWYRQILGQKVEFLVSFYNNEISEKSEIFDDQFSVERPDGSNFTLKIRSTKLEDSAMYFCASSDPRGSAYEQYFGPGTRLTVT.

In its sample, this clone was seen a few times. The chain combines TRBV19 with TRBJ2-5; TRBD1 matches 10 bases. CDR1 and CDR2 from the germline V gene are LNHDA and SQIVND (reference sequence). This CDR3 contains 14 residues. Trimming took 1 base from V and 4 from J; bases not matched to a gene: 0. The CDR3 reads CASSIGDRGETQYF. CDR3 coding DNA: TGTGCCAGTAGTATAGGGGACAGGGGAGAGACCCAGTACTTC.

The gene calls are TRBV7-6 and TRBJ1-1; D remains unclear. V lost 2 bases, J lost 3 bases, and 7 bases lay in between. CDR3 length: 13 residues. Germline CDR1 and CDR2: SGHVS and FNYEAQ. CDR3 sequence: CASSLRRYTEAFF. Here the CDR3 DNA reads TGTGCCAGCAGCTTACGCAGGTACACTGAAGCTTTCTTT.

This sequence joins TRBV4-3 and TRBJ2-1, with TRBD1 matching over 9 bases. J was trimmed by 1 base and V by 0 bases; bases with no gene match: 7. The CDR3 has 18 residues. In germline, CDR1 is LGHNA, CDR2 YSLEER. CDR3 coding DNA: TGCGCCAGCAGCCAAGATGGGACAGGGTCGAGGTCCTACAATGAGCAGTTCTTC. Translating it yields CASSQDGTGSRSYNEQFF.

The chain uses TRBV10-3 and TRBJ2-1; 15 bases are shared with TRBD2. V shed 9 bases, J shed 8 bases, and the junction held 5 bases outside the gene matches. CDR3 length equals 14 residues. Germline CDR1 ENHRY, CDR2 SYGVKD. The CDR3 protein is CAIGLAGGAHEQFF. CDR3 DNA sequence: TGTGCCATTGGACTAGCGGGAGGGGCCCATGAGCAGTTCTTC.

J is TRBJ1-4 and V is TRBV5-3; 10 bases are a match to TRBD1. TRBV5-3 is reported as an ORF; its role is uncertain. The CDR3 sequence is 15 residues long. The ends lost 0 bases at V and 8 bases at J; junction bases unmatched: 4. The DNA for the CDR3 is TGTGCCAGAAGCTTGGTGGGGACAGGGGACGAAAAACTGTTTTTT. Its translation is CARSLVGTGDEKLFF.

The gene calls are TRBV5-1 and TRBJ1-2, with 8 bases lining up with TRBD1. Germline V gives CDR1 SGHRS, CDR2 YFSETQ. CDR3 size: 16 residues. J was trimmed by 2 bases and V by 4 bases; bases with no gene match: 10. CDR3 region: CASSPDGQGLNYGYTF. Written as DNA, the CDR3 is TGCGCCAGCAGCCCCGACGGACAGGGCTTAAACTATGGCTACACCTTC.

The rearrangement links TRBV29-1 to TRBJ2-2; 10 bases fit TRBD2. The CDR3 has 14 amino acids. The germline CDR1 and CDR2 sequences are SQVTM and ANQGSEA. V shed 5 bases, J shed 0 bases, and the junction held 0 bases outside the gene matches. CDR3 in amino acids: CSVLAGANTGELFF. CDR3 DNA sequence: TGCAGCGTTCTAGCGGGGGCGAACACCGGGGAGCTGTTTTTT.

The chain recombines TRBV5-4 with TRBJ2-1; 11 bases are a match to TRBD2. Germline assignment: CDR1 SGHNT and CDR2 YYREEE (reference sequence). The CDR3 loop spans 11 amino acids. The trim removed 3 bases at V and 14 bases at J, leaving 1 base unmatched. CDR3 sequence (DNA): TGTGCCAGCAGCTGGGGACTAGCGGAGTTCTTC. This sequence encodes CASSWGLAEFF.

The chain is built from TRBV15 and TRBJ2-5, with 8 positions matching TRBD1. V shed 2 bases and J 4 bases; nucleotides not matched to a gene: 6. The CDR3 has 15 residues. Germline assignment: CDR1 LNHNV and CDR2 YYDKDF (reference sequence). The CDR3 is CATSRLQGDGETQYF. The CDR3 DNA is TGTGCCACCAGCAGATTACAGGGGGACGGAGAGACCCAGTACTTC. Full variable domain (missing parts from reference TRBV15 and TRBJ2-5): DAMVIQNPRYQVTQFGKPVTLSCSQTLNHNVMYWYQQKSSQAPKLLFHYYDKDFNNEADTPDNFQSRRPNTSFCFLDIRSPGLGDTAMYLCATSRLQGDGETQYFGPGTRLLVL.

The chain links TRBV7-8 to TRBJ1-5; D uncertain. Germline lookup yields CDR1 SGHVS and CDR2 FQNEAQ. The CDR3 loop spans 15 amino acids. Trimming left V 3 bases short and J 3 bases short, with 12 bases between. CDR3 DNA sequence: TGTGCCAGCAGCTTTGCCGCTGCTAACAATCAGCCCCAGCATTTT. Protein: CASSFAAANNQPQHF.

The CDR3 nucleotides are TGTGCCAGCAGCAGATCGGCGGGAGACTTAAATGAGCAGTTCTTC. Protein sequence: CASSRSAGDLNEQFF. The rearrangement joins TRBV7-3 to TRBJ2-1; TRBD2 aligns across 7 bases. Germline V gives CDR1 SGHTA, CDR2 FQGTGA. The CDR3 totals 15 residues. Unmatched junction bases numbered 11, after V lost 5 bases and J lost 7 bases.

The chain joins TRBV4-1 to TRBJ2-1; 10 bases line up with TRBD2. Trimming cost V 5 bases and J 2 bases; bases outside gene matches: 3. The germline CDR1 and CDR2 sequences are MGHRA and YSYEKL. The CDR3 has 15 amino acids. The CDR3 protein is CASSNLAGAYNEQFF. CDR3 DNA: TGCGCCAGCAGCAACCTAGCGGGGGCCTACAATGAGCAGTTCTTC.

The V gene is TRBV4-1, the J gene TRBJ2-7; 9 nucleotides align to TRBD2. V lost 0 bases and J lost 3; bases outside the gene matches: 9. Germline CDR1 and CDR2: MGHRA and YSYEKL. CDR3 length: 17 amino acids. The DNA of the CDR3 is TGCGCCAGCAGCCAAGAACTCGCTAGCGGGACTCTCTACGAGCAGTACTTC. It specifies CASSQELASGTLYEQYF.

The chain joins TRBV7-2 to TRBJ1-2, with unresolved D. The V and J ends lost 6 bases and 0 bases respectively, with 14 bases between them. CDR1 and CDR2 (germline): SGHTA, FQGNSA. CDR3 length equals 15 residues. CDR3 sequence reads: CASSPDLGSNYGYTF. CDR3 nucleotide sequence: TGTGCCAGCAGTCCAGACCTGGGCTCTAACTATGGCTACACCTTC. Full variable domain (rest looked up from reference TRBV7-2 and TRBJ1-2): GAGVSQSPSNKVTEKGKDVELRCDPISGHTALYWYRQSLGQGLEFLIYFQGNSAPDKSGLPSDRFSAERTGGSVSTLTIQRTQQEDSAVYLCASSPDLGSNYGYTFGSGTRLTVV.

A word on this clone: The sample holds other DNA sequences that translate to the same CDR3. CDR3 DNA: TGTGCCAGCAGCTCCCACACCTACGAGCAGTACTTC. It specifies CASSSHTYEQYF. The chain has TRBV5-6 and TRBJ2-7; D gene unclear. The CDR3 extends over 12 amino acids. V was clipped by 3 bases and J by 2 bases, with 6 bases between them. Germline V gene sequence: CDR1 SGHDT, CDR2 YYEEEE.

This chain links TRBV5-4 with TRBJ2-1, with D perhaps TRBD1 (5 bases). The CDR3 is made up of 15 amino acids. The germline V gene has CDR1 SGHNT and CDR2 YYREEE (reference sequence). Trimming stripped 4 bases from V and 8 bases from J, with 19 bases between. The CDR3 region has the DNA TGTGCCAGCAGCCTCCGGTCTGGACACCGCGATGAGCAGTTCTTC. Translating gives CASSLRSGHRDEQFF. Supplemented by reference TRBV5-4 and TRBJ2-1, the full variable domain reads ETGVTQSPTHLIKTRGQQVTLRCSSQSGHNTVSWYQQALGQGPQFIFQYYREEENGRGNFPPRFSGLQFPNYSSELNVNALELDDSALYLCASSLRSGHRDEQFFGPGTRLTVL.

J is TRBJ2-7 and V is TRBV6-1; TRBD1 might be the D (6 bases). The CDR3 spans 14 residues. Germline values: CDR1 MNHNS, CDR2 SASEGT. V lost 0 bases to trimming and J lost 7 bases, with 13 bases between them. The CDR3 nucleotides read TGTGCCAGCAGTGAAGCCCCAGGGGCGTGGGAGCAGTACTTC. Translated: CASSEAPGAWEQYF.

This chain joins TRBV7-2 and TRBJ1-2; tentatively, D is TRBD1 (5 bases). There are 14 residues in the CDR3. Germline assignment: CDR1 SGHTA and CDR2 FQGNSA. V was trimmed by 5 bases and J by 4 bases, leaving 14 bases between them. CDR3 DNA: TGTGCCAGCAGCCCCCAGACAGAGATCTATGGCTACACCTTC. This encodes CASSPQTEIYGYTF.

Comment on this clone: Other nucleotide sequences in the sample specify the same CDR3. V gene TRBV29-1 combines with J gene TRBJ1-1; tentative D call: TRBD1 (5 bases). Trimming stripped 3 bases from V and 0 bases from J, with 8 bases between. The length of the CDR3 is 13 residues. CDR1 is SQVTM and CDR2 is ANQGSEA in the germline V gene. The CDR3 is CSVEGQLNTEAFF. The CDR3 region has the DNA TGCAGCGTTGAGGGGCAGCTGAACACTGAAGCTTTCTTT.

V is TRBV30 and J is TRBJ2-4, with 7 bases fitting TRBD2. V gave up 4 bases and J gave up 0 bases; unmatched junction bases: 12. The germline V gene has CDR1 GTSNPN and CDR2 SVGIG (reference sequence). The CDR3 is made up of 17 amino acids. The CDR3 sequence is CAWTERGGALAKNIQYF. CDR3 in DNA: TGTGCCTGGACCGAAAGGGGAGGGGCTTTAGCCAAAAACATTCAGTACTTC. The whole variable domain, remainder taken from reference TRBV30 and TRBJ2-4, is SQTIHQWPATLVQPVGSPLSLECTVEGTSNPNLYWYRQAAGRGLQLLFYSVGIGQISSEVPQNLSASRPQDRQFILSSKKLLLSDSGFYLCAWTERGGALAKNIQYFGAGTRLSVL.

The chain combines TRBV11-2 with TRBJ2-1, with 11 bases fitting TRBD2. Germline values: CDR1 SGHAT, CDR2 FQNNGV. The CDR3 spans 14 residues. The trim removed 3 bases at V and 9 bases at J, leaving 4 bases unmatched. CDR3 residues: CASSFGLAGVEQFF. CDR3 nucleotides: TGTGCCAGCAGCTTCGGACTAGCGGGTGTTGAGCAGTTCTTC.

The table lists this clone with a count of one. This rearrangement joins TRBV30 to TRBJ1-1; unclear D gene. Germline values: CDR1 GTSNPN, CDR2 SVGIG (reference sequence). CDR3 length equals 15 residues. The V and J ends lost 1 base and 4 bases respectively, with 16 bases between them. This CDR3 is CAWSGGLGLGTEAFF. The CDR3 nucleotides read TGTGCCTGGAGTGGAGGGTTGGGGTTGGGCACTGAAGCTTTCTTT. The full variable domain, completed using reference TRBV30 and TRBJ1-1, is SQTIHQWPATLVQPVGSPLSLECTVEGTSNPNLYWYRQAAGRGLQLLFYSVGIGQISSEVPQNLSASRPQDRQFILSSKKLLLSDSGFYLCAWSGGLGLGTEAFFGQGTRLTVV.

Here the CDR3 DNA reads TGTGCCAGCAGCCCATCTGGAAACACCATATATTTT. Encoded protein: CASSPSGNTIYF. This chain connects TRBV7-2 to TRBJ1-3; D is ambiguous. Germline V lookup: CDR1 SGHTA, CDR2 FQGNSA. The V end lost 5 bases, the J end lost 1 base, and 3 bases lay between the germline ends. The CDR3 extends over 12 amino acids.

The chain recombines TRBV5-8 with TRBJ2-2, with 7 bases fitting TRBD1. Germline CDR1 reads SGHTS; CDR2 reads YDEGEE. V lost 0 bases, J lost 5 bases, and 7 bases stayed unmatched. The CDR3 is 16 amino acids. CDR3 DNA sequence: TGTGCCAGCAGCTTGGACAGGGGAGCAAGGACCGGGGAGCTGTTTTTT. It encodes CASSLDRGARTGELFF.

This chain joins TRBV7-6 and TRBJ2-1; D perhaps matches TRBD2 (5 bases). The CDR3 extends over 16 amino acids. Per germline, CDR1 SGHVS and CDR2 FNYEAQ. Deletions cut 4 bases from V and 1 base from J, with 14 bases between. The CDR3 sequence: CASSSRGRDSYNEQFF. The CDR3 DNA reads TGTGCCAGCAGCTCTAGAGGACGGGATTCCTACAATGAGCAGTTCTTC.

This chain uses TRBV11-2 with TRBJ1-2, with 9 bases that match TRBD1. V was clipped by 0 bases and J by 1 base; unmatched bases: 6. The CDR3 spans 17 residues. Looked up from germline, CDR1 is SGHAT and CDR2 is FQNNGV. CDR3 sequence reads: CASSLDAGTGLNYGYTF. CDR3 DNA sequence: TGTGCCAGCAGCTTAGATGCCGGGACAGGGCTTAACTATGGCTACACCTTC.

The chain couples TRBV11-1 to TRBJ2-1; 10 bases fit TRBD1. Germline trimming cut 2 bases from V and 8 bases from J; bases unmatched to any gene: 3. The CDR3 loop spans 14 amino acids. Germline loops: CDR1 SGHAT, CDR2 FQDESV (reference sequence). The CDR3 region has the DNA TGTGCCAGCAGCTTATCTGGACAGGGGGATGAGCAGTTCTTC. It encodes CASSLSGQGDEQFF. The full variable domain, completed using reference TRBV11-1 and TRBJ2-1, is EAEVAQSPRYKITEKSQAVAFWCDPISGHATLYWYRQILGQGPELLVQFQDESVVDDSQLPKDRFSAERLKGVDSTLKIQPAELGDSAMYLCASSLSGQGDEQFFGPGTRLTVL.

V gene TRBV5-4 combines with J gene TRBJ2-3, with D maybe TRBD2 (5 bases). The V gene lost 2 bases and the J gene lost 1 base, with 11 bases spanning the gap. The CDR3 length is 15 residues. Germline CDR1 and CDR2: SGHNT and YYREEE (reference sequence). CDR3 amino acids: CASSLGRFGTDTQYF. Written as DNA, the CDR3 is TGTGCCAGCAGCTTAGGGAGATTCGGCACAGATACGCAGTATTTT.